This T cell receptor beta chain was recorded in a study of shared clonotypes between healthy human individuals. Profiling relied on immunoSEQ multiplex PCR, and the TCRdb table lists in-frame clones only, not all of them. The sample records about 680,000 clones, 74% being singletons. Study findings and constraints: Of the naive CD4 clonotypes, around 5.2% were shared across four donors.

Details on this clone: What it binds is unknown.

This CDR3 comprises 16 residues. Trimming pared 5 bases from V and 10 bases from J, leaving 26 bases between. In germline, CDR1 is SGHAT, CDR2 FQNNGV. The TCR was taken from a woman aged 25 to 39 in good health. This chain links TRBV11-2 with TRBJ2-5; D possibly matches TRBD1 or TRBD2 (5 bases each). Sequenced sample: memory CD4+ T cells sorted from blood. Subset defined: CD45RA-negative fraction. Here the CDR3 DNA reads TGTGCCAGCAGCCGTCTAGGCGACAGTGCCTATGGGGGCCAGTACTTC. Protein: CASSRLGDSAYGGQYF.